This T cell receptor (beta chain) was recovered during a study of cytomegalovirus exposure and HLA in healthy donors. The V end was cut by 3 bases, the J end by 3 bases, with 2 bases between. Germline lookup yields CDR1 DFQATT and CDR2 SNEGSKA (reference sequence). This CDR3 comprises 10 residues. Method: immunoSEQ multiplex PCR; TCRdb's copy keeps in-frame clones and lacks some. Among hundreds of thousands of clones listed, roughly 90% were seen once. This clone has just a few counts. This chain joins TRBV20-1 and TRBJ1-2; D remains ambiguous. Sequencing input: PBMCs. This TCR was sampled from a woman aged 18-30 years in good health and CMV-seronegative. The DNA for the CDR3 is TGCAGTGCTAGCGACTATGGCTACACCTTC. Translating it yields CSASDYGYTF.